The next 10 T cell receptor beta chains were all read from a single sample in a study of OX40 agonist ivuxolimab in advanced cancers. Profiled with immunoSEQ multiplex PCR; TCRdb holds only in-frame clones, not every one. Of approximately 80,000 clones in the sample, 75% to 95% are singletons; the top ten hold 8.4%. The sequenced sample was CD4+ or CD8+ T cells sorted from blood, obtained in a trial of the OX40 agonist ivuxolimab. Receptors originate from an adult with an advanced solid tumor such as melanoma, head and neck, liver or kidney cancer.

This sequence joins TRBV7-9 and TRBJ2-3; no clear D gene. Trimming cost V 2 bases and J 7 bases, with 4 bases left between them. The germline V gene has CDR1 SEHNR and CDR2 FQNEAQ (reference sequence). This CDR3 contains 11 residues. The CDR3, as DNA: TGTGCCAGCAGCTTATCCAATACGCAGTATTTT. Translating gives CASSLSNTQYF.

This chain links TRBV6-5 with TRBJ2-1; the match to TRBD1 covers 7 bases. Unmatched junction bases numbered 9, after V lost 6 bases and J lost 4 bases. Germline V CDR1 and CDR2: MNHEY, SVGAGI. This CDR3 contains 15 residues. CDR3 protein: CASRSSGGLYNEQFF. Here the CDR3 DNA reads TGTGCCAGCAGGTCATCAGGGGGATTGTACAATGAGCAGTTCTTC.

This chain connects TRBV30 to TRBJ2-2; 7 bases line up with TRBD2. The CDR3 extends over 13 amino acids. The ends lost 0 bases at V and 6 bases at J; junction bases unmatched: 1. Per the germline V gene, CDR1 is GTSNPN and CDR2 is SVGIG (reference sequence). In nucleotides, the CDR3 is TGTGCCTGGAGTGTAGGACTAGCCGGGGAGCTGTTTTTT. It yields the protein CAWSVGLAGELFF.

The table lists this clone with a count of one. The CDR3 nucleotides read TGTGCCAGCAGTCCCAACTACGAGCAGTACTTC. Translating it yields CASSPNYEQYF. The V and J genes are TRBV28 and TRBJ2-7; no reliable D call. There are 11 residues in the CDR3. CDR1 is MDHEN and CDR2 is SYDVKM in the germline V gene. The V gene lost 5 bases and the J gene lost 3 bases, with 5 bases spanning the gap.

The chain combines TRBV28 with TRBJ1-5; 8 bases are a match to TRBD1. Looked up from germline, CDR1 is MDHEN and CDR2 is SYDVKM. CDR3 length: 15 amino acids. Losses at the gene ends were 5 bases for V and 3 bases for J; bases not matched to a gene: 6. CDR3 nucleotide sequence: TGTGCCAGCAGTCTCGGACAGGGTGACAATCAGCCCCAGCATTTT. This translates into CASSLGQGDNQPQHF.

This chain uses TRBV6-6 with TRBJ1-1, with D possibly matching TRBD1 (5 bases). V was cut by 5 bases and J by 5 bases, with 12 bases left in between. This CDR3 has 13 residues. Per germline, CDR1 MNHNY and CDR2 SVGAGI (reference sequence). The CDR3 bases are TGTGCCAGCAGTCGAGTCAGGGTTACTGAAGCTTTCTTT. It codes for CASSRVRVTEAFF.

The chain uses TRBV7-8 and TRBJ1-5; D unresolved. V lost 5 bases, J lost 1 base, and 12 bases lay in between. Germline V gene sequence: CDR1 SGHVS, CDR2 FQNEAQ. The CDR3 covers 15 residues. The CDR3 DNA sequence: TGTGCCAGCAGCCGACTCTCAATGAGCAATCAGCCCCAGCATTTT. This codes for CASSRLSMSNQPQHF. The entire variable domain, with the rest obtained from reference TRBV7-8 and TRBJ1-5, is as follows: GAGVSQSPRYKVAKRGQDVALRCDPISGHVSLFWYQQALGQGPEFLTYFQNEAQLDKSGLPSDRFFAERPEGSVSTLKIQRTQQEDSAVYLCASSRLSMSNQPQHFGDGTRLSIL.

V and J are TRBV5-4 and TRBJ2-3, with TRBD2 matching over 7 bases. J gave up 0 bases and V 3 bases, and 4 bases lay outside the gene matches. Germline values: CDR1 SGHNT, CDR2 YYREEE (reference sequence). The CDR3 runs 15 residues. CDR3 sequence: CASSWWGGSTDTQYF. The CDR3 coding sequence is TGTGCCAGCAGCTGGTGGGGGGGAAGCACAGATACGCAGTATTTT. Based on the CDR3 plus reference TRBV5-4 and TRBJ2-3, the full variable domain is ETGVTQSPTHLIKTRGQQVTLRCSSQSGHNTVSWYQQALGQGPQFIFQYYREEENGRGNFPPRFSGLQFPNYSSELNVNALELDDSALYLCASSWWGGSTDTQYFGPGTRLTVL.

DNA of the CDR3: TGTGCCAGCAAGGGGGCGGGGGCGCCCGGGCAGCCCCAGCATTTT. As protein: CASKGAGAPGQPQHF. The genes are TRBV6-5 and TRBJ1-5; 7 bases map to TRBD1. The germline CDR1 and CDR2 sequences are MNHEY and SVGAGI. The CDR3 is 15 amino acids. With 7 bases clipped from V and 7 bases from J, the junction kept 13 bases outside the gene matches.

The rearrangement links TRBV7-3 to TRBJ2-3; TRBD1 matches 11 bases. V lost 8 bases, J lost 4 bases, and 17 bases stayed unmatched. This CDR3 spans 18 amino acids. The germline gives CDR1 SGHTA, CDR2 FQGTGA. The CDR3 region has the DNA TGTGCCAGCGGCCAAGGGACAGGGGGAATTGTACGGGCAGATACGCAGTATTTT. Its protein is CASGQGTGGIVRADTQYF.